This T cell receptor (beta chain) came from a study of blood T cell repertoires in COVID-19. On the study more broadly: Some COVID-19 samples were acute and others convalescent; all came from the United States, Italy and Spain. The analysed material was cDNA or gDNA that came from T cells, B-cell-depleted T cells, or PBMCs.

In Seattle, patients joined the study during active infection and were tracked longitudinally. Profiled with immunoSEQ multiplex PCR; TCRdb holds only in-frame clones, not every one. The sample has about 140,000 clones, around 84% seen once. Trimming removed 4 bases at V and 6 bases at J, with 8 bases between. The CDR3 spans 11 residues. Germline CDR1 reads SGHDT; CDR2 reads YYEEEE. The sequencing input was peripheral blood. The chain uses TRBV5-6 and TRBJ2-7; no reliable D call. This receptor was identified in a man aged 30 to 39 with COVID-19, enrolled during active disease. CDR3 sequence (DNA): TGTGCCAGCAGCGCCGACTCCGAGCAGTACTTC. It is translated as CASSADSEQYF.